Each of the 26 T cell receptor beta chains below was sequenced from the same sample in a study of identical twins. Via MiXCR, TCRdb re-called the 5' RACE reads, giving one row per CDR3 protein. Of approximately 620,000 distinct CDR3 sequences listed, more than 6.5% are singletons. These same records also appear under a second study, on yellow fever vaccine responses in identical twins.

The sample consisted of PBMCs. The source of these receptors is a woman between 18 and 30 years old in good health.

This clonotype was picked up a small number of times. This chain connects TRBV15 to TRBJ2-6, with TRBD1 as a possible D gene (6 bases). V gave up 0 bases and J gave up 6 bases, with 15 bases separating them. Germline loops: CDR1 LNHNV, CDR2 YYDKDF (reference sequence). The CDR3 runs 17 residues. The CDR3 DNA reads TGTGCCACCAGCAGAGAAATCGGACAGCTGGCGGCCAACGTCCTGACTTTC. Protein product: CATSREIGQLAANVLTF. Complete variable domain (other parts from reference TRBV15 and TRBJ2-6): DAMVIQNPRYQVTQFGKPVTLSCSQTLNHNVMYWYQQKSSQAPKLLFHYYDKDFNNEADTPDNFQSRRPNTSFCFLDIRSPGLGDTAMYLCATSREIGQLAANVLTFGAGSRLTVL.

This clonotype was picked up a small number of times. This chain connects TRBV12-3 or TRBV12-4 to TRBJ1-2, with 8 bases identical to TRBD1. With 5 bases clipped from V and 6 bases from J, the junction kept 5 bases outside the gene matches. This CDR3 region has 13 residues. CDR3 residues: CASSPDREDGYTF. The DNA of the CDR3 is TGTGCCAGCAGTCCGGACAGGGAGGATGGCTACACCTTC.

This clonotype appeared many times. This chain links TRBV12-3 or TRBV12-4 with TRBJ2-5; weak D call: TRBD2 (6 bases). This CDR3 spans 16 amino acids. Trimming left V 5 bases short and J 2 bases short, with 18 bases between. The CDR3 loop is CASSLGSGTLQETQYF. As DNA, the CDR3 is TGTGCCAGCAGTCTTGGTTCCGGGACTTTACAAGAGACCCAGTACTTC.

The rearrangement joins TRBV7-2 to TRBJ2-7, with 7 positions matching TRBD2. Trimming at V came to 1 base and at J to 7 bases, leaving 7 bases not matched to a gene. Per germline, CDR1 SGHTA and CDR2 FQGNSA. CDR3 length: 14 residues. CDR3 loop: CASSLGWLAEEQYF. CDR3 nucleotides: TGTGCCAGCAGCTTAGGGTGGCTAGCGGAAGAGCAGTACTTC.

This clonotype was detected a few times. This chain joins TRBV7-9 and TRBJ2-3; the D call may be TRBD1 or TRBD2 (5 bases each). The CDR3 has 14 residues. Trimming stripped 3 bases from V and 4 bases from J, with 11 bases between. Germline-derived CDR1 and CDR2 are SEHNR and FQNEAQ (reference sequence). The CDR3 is CASSLGVVSDTQYF. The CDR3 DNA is TGTGCCAGCAGCTTGGGGGTCGTGTCAGATACGCAGTATTTT.

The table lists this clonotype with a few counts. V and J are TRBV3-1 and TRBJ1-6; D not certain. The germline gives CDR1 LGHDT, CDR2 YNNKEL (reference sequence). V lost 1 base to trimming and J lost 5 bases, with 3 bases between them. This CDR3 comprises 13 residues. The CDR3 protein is CASSQGHNSPLHF. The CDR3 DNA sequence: TGTGCCAGCAGCCAAGGGCATAATTCACCCCTCCACTTT.

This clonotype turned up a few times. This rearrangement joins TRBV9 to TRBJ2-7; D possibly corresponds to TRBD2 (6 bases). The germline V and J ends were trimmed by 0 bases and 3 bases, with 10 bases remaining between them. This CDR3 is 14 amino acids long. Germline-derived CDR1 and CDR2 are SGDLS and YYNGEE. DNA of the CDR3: TGTGCCAGCAGCGTAGTCGGGAGTCGCTACGAGCAGTACTTC. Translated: CASSVVGSRYEQYF. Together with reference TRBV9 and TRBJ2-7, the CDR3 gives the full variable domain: DSGVTQTPKHLITATGQRVTLRCSPRSGDLSVYWYQQSLDQGLQFLIQYYNGEERAKGNILERFSAQQFPDLHSELNLSSLELGDSALYFCASSVVGSRYEQYFGPGTRLTVT.

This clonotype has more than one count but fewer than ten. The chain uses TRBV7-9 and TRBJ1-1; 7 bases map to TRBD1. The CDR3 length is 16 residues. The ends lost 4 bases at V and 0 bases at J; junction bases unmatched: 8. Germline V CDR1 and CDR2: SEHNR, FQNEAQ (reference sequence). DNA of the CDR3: TGTGCCAGCAGCTCCCCCCCGGGACAGATGAACACTGAAGCTTTCTTT. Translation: CASSSPPGQMNTEAFF.

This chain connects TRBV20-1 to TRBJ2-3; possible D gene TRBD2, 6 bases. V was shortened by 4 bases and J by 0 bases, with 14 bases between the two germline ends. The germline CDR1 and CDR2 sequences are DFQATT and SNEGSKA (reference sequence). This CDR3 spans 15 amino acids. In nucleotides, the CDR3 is TGCAGTGCTACGGTCGTAGCGGAGAGCACAGATACGCAGTATTTT. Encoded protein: CSATVVAESTDTQYF.

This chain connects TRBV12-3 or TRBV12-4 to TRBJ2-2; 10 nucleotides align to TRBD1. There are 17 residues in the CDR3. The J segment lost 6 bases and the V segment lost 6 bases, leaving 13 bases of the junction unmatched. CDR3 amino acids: CASSLAGGTGDAGELFF. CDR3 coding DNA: TGTGCCAGCAGCCTAGCCGGCGGGACAGGGGACGCCGGGGAGCTGTTTTTT.

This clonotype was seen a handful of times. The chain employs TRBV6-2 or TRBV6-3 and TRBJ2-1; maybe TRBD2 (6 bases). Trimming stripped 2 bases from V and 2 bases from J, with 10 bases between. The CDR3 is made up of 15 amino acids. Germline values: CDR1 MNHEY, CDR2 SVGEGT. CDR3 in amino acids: CASSYEGGAYNEQFF. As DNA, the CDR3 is TGTGCCAGCAGTTACGAGGGCGGGGCCTACAATGAGCAGTTCTTC.

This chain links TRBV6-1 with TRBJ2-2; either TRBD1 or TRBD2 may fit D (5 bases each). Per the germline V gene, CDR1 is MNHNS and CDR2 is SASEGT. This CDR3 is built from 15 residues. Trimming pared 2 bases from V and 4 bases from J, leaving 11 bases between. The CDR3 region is CASSELGVFTGELFF. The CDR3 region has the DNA TGTGCCAGCAGTGAATTGGGGGTTTTCACCGGGGAGCTGTTTTTT.

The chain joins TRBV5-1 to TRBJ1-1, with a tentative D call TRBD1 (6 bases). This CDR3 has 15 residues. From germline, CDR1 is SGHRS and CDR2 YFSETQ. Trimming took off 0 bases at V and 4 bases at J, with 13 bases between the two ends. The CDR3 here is CASSLVPGAGTEAFF. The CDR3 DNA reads TGCGCCAGCAGCTTGGTTCCGGGGGCGGGCACTGAAGCTTTCTTT.

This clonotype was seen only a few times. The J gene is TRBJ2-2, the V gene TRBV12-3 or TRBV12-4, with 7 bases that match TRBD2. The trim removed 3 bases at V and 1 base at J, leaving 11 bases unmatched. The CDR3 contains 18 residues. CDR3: CASSFPDYSGVNTGELFF. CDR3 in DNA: TGTGCCAGCAGTTTCCCTGACTACAGCGGGGTGAACACCGGGGAGCTGTTTTTT.

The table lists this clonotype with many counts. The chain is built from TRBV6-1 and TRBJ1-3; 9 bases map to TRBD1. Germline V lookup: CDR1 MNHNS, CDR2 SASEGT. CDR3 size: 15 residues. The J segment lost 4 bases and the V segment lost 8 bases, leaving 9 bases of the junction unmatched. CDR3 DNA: TGTGCCAGCGGCCAGGACAGGGGATCAGGAAACACCATATATTTT. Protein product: CASGQDRGSGNTIYF.

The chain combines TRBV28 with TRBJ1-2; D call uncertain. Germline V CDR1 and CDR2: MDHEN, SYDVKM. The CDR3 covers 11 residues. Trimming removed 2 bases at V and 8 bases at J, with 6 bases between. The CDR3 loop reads CASSLELGYTF. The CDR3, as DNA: TGTGCCAGCAGTTTAGAGTTGGGCTACACCTTC.

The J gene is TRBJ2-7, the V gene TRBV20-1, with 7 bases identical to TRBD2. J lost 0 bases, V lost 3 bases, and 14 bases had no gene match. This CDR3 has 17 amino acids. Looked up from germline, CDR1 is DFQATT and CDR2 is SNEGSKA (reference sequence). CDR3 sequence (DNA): TGCAGTGCTAGCGGTGGGACTAACGGGACGAGCTCCTACGAGCAGTACTTC. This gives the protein CSASGGTNGTSSYEQYF.

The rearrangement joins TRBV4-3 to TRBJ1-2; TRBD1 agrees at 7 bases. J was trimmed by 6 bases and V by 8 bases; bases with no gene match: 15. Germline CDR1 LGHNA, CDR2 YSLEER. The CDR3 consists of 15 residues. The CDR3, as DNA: TGCGCCAGCTCCTCGGCCCAACAGGGGATTCATGGCTACACCTTC. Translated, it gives CASSSAQQGIHGYTF.

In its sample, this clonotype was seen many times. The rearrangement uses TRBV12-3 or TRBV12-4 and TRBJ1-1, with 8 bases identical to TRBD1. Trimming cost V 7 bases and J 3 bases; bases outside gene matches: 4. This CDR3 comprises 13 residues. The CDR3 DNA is TGTGCCAGCATTCTCAGGGGGCACACTGAAGCTTTCTTT. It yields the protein CASILRGHTEAFF.

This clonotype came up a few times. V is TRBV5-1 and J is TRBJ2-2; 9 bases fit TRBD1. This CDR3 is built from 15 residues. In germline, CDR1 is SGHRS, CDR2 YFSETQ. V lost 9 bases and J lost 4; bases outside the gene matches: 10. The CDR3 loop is CATSEQGAGTGELFF. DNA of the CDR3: TGCGCCACCTCCGAACAGGGGGCGGGCACCGGGGAGCTGTTTTTT. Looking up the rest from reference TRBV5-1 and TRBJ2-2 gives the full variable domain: KAGVTQTPRYLIKTRGQQVTLSCSPISGHRSVSWYQQTPGQGLQFLFEYFSETQRNKGNFPGRFSGRQFSNSRSEMNVSTLELGDSALYLCATSEQGAGTGELFFGEGSRLTVL.

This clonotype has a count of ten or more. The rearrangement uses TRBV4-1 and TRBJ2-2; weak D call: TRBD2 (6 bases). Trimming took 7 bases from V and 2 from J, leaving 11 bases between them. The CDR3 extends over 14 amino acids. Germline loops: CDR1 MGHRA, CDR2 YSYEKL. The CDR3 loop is CASKGSGNTGELFF. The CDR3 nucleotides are TGCGCCAGCAAGGGTAGCGGCAACACCGGGGAGCTGTTTTTT.

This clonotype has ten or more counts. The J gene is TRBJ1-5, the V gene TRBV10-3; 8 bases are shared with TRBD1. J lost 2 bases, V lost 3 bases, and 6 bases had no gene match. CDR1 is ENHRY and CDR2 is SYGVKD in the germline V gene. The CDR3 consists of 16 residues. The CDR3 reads CAISELPQGGNQPQHF. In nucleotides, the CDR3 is TGTGCCATCAGTGAACTCCCACAGGGGGGCAATCAGCCCCAGCATTTT.

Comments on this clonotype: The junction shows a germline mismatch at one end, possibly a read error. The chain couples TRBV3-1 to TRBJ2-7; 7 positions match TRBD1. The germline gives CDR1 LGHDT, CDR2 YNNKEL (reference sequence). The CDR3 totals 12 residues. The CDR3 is CASSQSRGQTDF. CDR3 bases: TGTGCCAGCAGCCAATCCCGGGGACAGACAGACTTC.

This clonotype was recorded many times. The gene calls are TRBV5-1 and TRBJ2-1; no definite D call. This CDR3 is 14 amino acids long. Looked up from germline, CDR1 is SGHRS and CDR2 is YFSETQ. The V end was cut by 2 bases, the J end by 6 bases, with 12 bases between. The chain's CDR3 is CASSLRAASNEQFF. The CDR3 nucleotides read TGCGCCAGCAGCTTAAGGGCAGCCTCCAATGAGCAGTTCTTC.

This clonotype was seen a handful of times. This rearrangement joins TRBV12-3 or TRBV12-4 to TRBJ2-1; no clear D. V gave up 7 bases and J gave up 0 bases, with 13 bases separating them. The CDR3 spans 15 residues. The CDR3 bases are TGTGCCAGCACCCCGATAGGCTCCTCCTACAATGAGCAGTTCTTC. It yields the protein CASTPIGSSYNEQFF.

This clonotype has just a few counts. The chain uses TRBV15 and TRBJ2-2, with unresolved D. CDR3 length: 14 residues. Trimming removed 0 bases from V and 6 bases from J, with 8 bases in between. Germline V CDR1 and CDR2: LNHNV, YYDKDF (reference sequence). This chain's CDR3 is CATSRDLNAGELFF. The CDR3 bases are TGTGCCACCAGCAGAGATTTAAATGCCGGGGAGCTGTTTTTT.